The sequence of this TCR beta chain was determined in a study of blood T cells in healthy people across ages. The germline CDR1 and CDR2 sequences are MDHEN and SYDVKM. The CDR3 runs to 19 residues. Through a sample-barcoded 5' primer and a J-beta primer mix, a second PCR was run for roughly 7 to 12 cycles. TCRdb fed the 5' RACE reads into MiXCR, producing one record per CDR3 protein. The sample lists 1.4 million to 1.5 million distinct CDR3 sequences; roughly 40% were seen once. The rearrangement uses TRBV28 and TRBJ2-5; 16 bases map to TRBD2. The better agreement between TRBJ2-7 and the DNA end casts doubt on the J call. What was sequenced was blood. This TCR was sampled from a woman under 30 in good health. For the CDR3, the DNA is TGTGCCAGCAGTTCCTCGGGACTAGCGGGAGGGCCGTCAGGATACGAGCAGTACTTC. This translates into CASSSSGLAGGPSGYEQYF.